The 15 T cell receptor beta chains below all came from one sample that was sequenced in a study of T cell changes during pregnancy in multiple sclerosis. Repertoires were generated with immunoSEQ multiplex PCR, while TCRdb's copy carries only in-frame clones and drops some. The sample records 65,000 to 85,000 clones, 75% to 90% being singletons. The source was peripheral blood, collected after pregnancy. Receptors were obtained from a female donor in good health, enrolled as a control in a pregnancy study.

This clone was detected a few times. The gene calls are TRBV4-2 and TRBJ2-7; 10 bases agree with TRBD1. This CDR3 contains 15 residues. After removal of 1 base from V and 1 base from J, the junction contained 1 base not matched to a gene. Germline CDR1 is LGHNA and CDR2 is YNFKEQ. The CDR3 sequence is CASSQGDRGSYEQYF. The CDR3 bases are TGTGCCAGCAGCCAAGGGGACAGGGGTTCCTACGAGCAGTACTTC.

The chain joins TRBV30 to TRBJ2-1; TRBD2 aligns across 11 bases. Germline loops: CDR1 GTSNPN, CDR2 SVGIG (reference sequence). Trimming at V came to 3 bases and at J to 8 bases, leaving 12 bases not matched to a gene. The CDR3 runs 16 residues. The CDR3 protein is CAWSEGASGRLHEQFF. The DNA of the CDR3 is TGTGCCTGGAGCGAAGGAGCTAGCGGGAGGCTACATGAGCAGTTCTTC.

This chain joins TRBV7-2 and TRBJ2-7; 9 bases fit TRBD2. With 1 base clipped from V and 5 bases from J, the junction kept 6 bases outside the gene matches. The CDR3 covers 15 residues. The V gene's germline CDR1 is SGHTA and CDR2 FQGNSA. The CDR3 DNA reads TGTGCCAGCAGCTTAGTAGCGGGAGTAAGAAACGAGCAGTACTTC. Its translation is CASSLVAGVRNEQYF. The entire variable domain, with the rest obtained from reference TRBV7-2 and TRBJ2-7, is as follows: GAGVSQSPSNKVTEKGKDVELRCDPISGHTALYWYRQSLGQGLEFLIYFQGNSAPDKSGLPSDRFSAERTGGSVSTLTIQRTQQEDSAVYLCASSLVAGVRNEQYFGPGTRLTVT.

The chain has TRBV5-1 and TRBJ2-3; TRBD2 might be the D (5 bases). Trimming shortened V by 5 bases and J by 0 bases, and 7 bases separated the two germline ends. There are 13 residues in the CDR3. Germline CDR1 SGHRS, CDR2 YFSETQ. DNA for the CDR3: TGCGCCAGCAGGGGAGCTAGCACAGATACGCAGTATTTT. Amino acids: CASRGASTDTQYF.

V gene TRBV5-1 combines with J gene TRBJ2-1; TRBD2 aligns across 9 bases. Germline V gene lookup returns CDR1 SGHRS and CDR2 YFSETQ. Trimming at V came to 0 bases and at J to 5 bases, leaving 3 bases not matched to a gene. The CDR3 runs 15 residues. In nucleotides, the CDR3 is TGCGCCAGCAGCTTGGATAGCGGGAGCGACAATGAGCAGTTCTTC. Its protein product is CASSLDSGSDNEQFF.

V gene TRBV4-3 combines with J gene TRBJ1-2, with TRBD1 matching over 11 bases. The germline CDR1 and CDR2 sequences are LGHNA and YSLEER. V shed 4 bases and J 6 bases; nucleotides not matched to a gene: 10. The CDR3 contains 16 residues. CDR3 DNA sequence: TGCGCCAGCAGCCGCCCCGGACAGGGGGCTACTAATGGCTACACCTTC. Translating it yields CASSRPGQGATNGYTF.

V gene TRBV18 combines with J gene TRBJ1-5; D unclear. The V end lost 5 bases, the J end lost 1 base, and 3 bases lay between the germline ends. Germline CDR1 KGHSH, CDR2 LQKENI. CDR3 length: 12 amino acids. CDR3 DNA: TGTGCCAGCTCATTAAGCAATCAGCCCCAGCATTTT. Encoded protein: CASSLSNQPQHF.

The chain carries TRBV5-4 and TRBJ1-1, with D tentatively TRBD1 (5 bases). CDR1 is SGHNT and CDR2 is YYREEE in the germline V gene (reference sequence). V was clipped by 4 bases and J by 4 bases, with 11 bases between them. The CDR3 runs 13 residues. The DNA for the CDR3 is TGTGCCAGCAGCGCCCCCGGGGGCACTGAAGCTTTCTTT. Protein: CASSAPGGTEAFF.

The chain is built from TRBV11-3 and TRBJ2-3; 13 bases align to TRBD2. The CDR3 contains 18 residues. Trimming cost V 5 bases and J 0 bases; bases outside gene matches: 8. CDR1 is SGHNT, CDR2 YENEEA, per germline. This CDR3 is CASSPGTSGDHSTDTQYF. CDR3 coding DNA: TGTGCCAGCAGCCCGGGGACTAGCGGGGATCATAGCACAGATACGCAGTATTTT.

CDR3 in amino acids: CASKRLAGGMYEQYF. In DNA, the CDR3 is TGTGCCAGCAAAAGACTAGCGGGGGGGATGTACGAGCAGTACTTC. The chain links TRBV2 to TRBJ2-7; 14 bases line up with TRBD2. J gave up 4 bases and V 7 bases, and 6 bases lay outside the gene matches. This CDR3 has 15 residues. Germline CDR1 is SNHLY and CDR2 is FYNNEI. The full variable domain, in which reference TRBV2 and TRBJ2-7 provide the parts outside the CDR3, is EPEVTQTPSHQVTQMGQEVILRCVPISNHLYFYWYRQILGQKVEFLVSFYNNEISEKSEIFDDQFSVERPDGSNFTLKIRSTKLEDSAMYFCASKRLAGGMYEQYFGPGTRLTVT.

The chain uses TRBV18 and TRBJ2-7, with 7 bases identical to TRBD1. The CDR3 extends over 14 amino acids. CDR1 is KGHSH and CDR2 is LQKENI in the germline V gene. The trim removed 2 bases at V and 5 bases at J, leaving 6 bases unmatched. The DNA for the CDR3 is TGTGCCAGCTCACCAGACAGGGCCAACCACGAGCAGTACTTC. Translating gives CASSPDRANHEQYF. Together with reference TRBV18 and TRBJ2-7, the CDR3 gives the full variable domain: NAGVMQNPRHLVRRRGQEARLRCSPMKGHSHVYWYRQLPEEGLKFMVYLQKENIIDESGMPKERFSAEFPKEGPSILRIQQVVRGDSAAYFCASSPDRANHEQYFGPGTRLTVT.

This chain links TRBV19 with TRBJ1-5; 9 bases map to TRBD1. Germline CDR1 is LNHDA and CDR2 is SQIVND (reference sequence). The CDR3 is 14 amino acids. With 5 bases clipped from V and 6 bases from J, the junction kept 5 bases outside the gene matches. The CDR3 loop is CASSGDRVGQPQHF. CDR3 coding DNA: TGTGCCAGTAGTGGGGACAGGGTGGGTCAGCCCCAGCATTTT.

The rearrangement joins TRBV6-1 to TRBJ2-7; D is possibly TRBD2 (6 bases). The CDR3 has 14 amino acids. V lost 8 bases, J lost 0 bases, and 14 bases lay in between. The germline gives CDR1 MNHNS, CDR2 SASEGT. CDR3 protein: CASRGAWPSYEQYF. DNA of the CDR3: TGTGCCAGCCGCGGGGCCTGGCCCTCCTACGAGCAGTACTTC.

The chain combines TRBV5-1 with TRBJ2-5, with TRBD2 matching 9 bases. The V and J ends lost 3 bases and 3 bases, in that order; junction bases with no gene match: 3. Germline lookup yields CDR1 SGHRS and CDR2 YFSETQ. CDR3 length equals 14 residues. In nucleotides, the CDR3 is TGCGCCAGCAGCTCCAGACTAGCGGAAGAGACCCAGTACTTC. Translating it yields CASSSRLAEETQYF.

CDR3 sequence reads: CASSYNPPRNEQFF. CDR3 nucleotide sequence: TGTGCCAGCAGTTACAACCCTCCGCGGAATGAGCAGTTCTTC. The chain couples TRBV6-6 to TRBJ2-1, with D hard to call. V was pared by 2 bases and J by 7 bases, with 12 bases between. Germline CDR1 reads MNHNY; CDR2 reads SVGAGI (reference sequence). This CDR3 contains 14 residues.